This TCR beta chain derives from a study of blood T cells in healthy people across ages. The length of the CDR3 is 14 residues. V was clipped by 1 base and J by 0 bases, with 5 bases between them. The germline gives CDR1 LGHDT, CDR2 YNNKEL (reference sequence). With a J-beta primer mix and a sample-barcoded 5' primer, a second PCR ran roughly 6 to 12 cycles. In TCRdb, the 5' RACE reads were re-called with MiXCR into one record per CDR3 protein. The sample contains hundreds of thousands of distinct CDR3 sequences, roughly 58% of which appear only once. The sample holds a few counts of this clonotype. Extracted total RNA amounted to at least 6 micrograms for each sample.

The receptor was derived from a man between 60 and 70 years old in good health. The sequencing input was blood. The chain couples TRBV3-1 to TRBJ2-3; D gene uncertain. The CDR3, as DNA: TGTGCCAGCAGCCAAGTGGGGAGCACAGATACGCAGTATTTT. Protein sequence: CASSQVGSTDTQYF.